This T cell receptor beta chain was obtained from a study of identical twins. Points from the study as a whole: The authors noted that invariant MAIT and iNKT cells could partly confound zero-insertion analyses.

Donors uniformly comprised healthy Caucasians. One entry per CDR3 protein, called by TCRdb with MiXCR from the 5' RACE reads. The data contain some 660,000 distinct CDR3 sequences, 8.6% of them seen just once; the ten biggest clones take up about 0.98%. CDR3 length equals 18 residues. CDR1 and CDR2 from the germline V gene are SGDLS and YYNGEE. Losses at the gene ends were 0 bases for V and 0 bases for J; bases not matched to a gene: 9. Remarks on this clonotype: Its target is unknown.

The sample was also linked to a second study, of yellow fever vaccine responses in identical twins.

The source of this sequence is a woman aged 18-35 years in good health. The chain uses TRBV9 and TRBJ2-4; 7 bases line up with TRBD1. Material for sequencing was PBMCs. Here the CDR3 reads CASSVEGTDPGAKNIQYF. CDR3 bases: TGTGCCAGCAGCGTAGAGGGGACAGACCCTGGAGCCAAAAACATTCAGTACTTC.